This TCR beta chain was recovered during a study of shared clonotypes between healthy human individuals (dated by TCRdb to about 2020). In the study overall: Two women and a few men aged 18 to 49 years were included in the cohort. Leukapheresis yielded between about 0.8 and 8.9 billion PBMCs per donor. For each donor, CD4 naive and CD4 memory were each run on three plates, CD8 naive on two plates, and CD8 memory on one plate. The study deeply sequenced blood TCR repertoires of about five healthy adults to estimate repertoire size and the extent of clonotype sharing between individuals. To increase sequencing depth and limit assay-specific biases, TCR repertoire library preparation and sequencing were carried out by different laboratories using diverse techniques.

Overall study outcomes, separate from this receptor: Even with the large sequencing depth, rarefaction of the sorted-subset datasets indicated that sequencing was incomplete. Sampling was limited to blood, and TCR repertoires in tissue likely differ from TCR repertoires in blood. Estimated clonotype richness was generally larger for naive than for memory subsets. Because the study included only a small number of donors, the genetic and exposure-history diversity represented was limited. When several donors were compared, the shared fraction of clonotypes was 5% to 6.5% for naive CD4, 3.5% for naive CD8, roughly 2.3% for memory CD4, and 0.35% to 0.4% for memory CD8. Clonotypes shared by all four sorted-subset donors showed higher generation probabilities than non-shared clonotypes. Based on pairwise subsampling, the degree of clonotype sharing among donors was expected to be affected by sequencing depth.

Using the deep immunoSEQ assay, multiplex PCR amplified TCR CDR3 regions from genomic DNA. Extracted genomic DNA from each cell subset was distributed evenly across all wells of several immunoSEQ 96-well plates, and each plate was treated as a replicate. Each replicate PCR for sorted subsets received roughly 0.2 ug genomic DNA, equal to some 32,000 T cell genomes. Purified libraries were measured with a Qubit 3.0 fluorometer, size-checked on a Bioanalyzer 2100, and measured again with the KAPA Library Quantification kit. Every immunoSEQ 96-well plate was sequenced on a dedicated single-read 150-cycle Illumina NextSeq 550 flow cell. Processing in the source paper ran as follows. The immunoSEQ output contained only junctional sequences without quality scores, so filtering could not match that applied to full-length reads. Sequences were annotated with PyIR, a Python wrapper for IgBLAST v1.9, using IMGT germline references to assign V/J genes and CDR3. Reads were filtered out if the reads had weak V/J assignments (E-value above 1e-6), no CDR3, stop codons, out-of-frame junctions, or ambiguous translated residues. V3J clonotypes were defined by identical inferred V gene, J gene, and CDR3 amino acid sequence. To compute the percentage overlap between repertoires, the number of shared unique clonotypes was divided by the size of the smaller repertoire. Three approaches were used to assess repertoire richness: RTK rarefaction, the Chao1 estimator, and Recon v2.1 estimates of unobserved clonotypes. OLGA was used to compute generation probabilities for all TCRbeta clonotypes that the gDNA method yielded from a handful of donors. TCRdb retrieved this table from immuneACCESS and kept in-frame rearrangements only. Not all clones are present; in checked studies, unresolved V genes account for under half, and no reason is known for the remainder. That table gives V, J and clone size, and the DNA gave D and trimming. This sample lists around 1.1 million clones; 70% to 80% were detected once. The ten most abundant clones make up roughly 0.83% of the sample.

About this clone: No antigen is known for it. No much larger clone is present one base from it, and per-base qualities are unavailable. The same CDR3 can be traced to other DNA sequences in this sample.

CDR1 and CDR2 were assigned from the germline V gene as MDHEN and SYDVKM. Including the terminal cysteine and phenylalanine, the CDR3 comprises 12 residues. Only the CDR3 DNA stays, 36 bases, in frame from base 1. Trimming at the junction amounts to 6 bases on V and 3 bases on J, and the germline ends lie 9 bases apart. Healthy HIV-negative adults with no recently reported acute infections or vaccinations were included as donors. Only Caucasian adults living in Nashville, Tennessee, USA were represented among the donors. Magnetic negative selection was used to enrich CD4+ T cells, after which naive cells were positively selected on CD45RA and the negative fraction became the memory subset. After blood collection by leukapheresis, PBMCs were isolated using Ficoll-Histopaque density gradient centrifugation and then cryopreserved in the vapor phase of liquid nitrogen. Analytical flow cytometry was used to check the purity and quantity of every magnetically sorted T cell population. From each sorted fraction, genomic DNA was isolated and quantified by UV absorbance on a Nanodrop 2000c.

Input material: memory CD4+ T cells from PBMCs. What this sample's cell subset or site label stands for: CD45RA-negative fraction. The chain uses TRBV28 and TRBJ2-7, with a weak D call of TRBD1 (6 bases match). The receptor was isolated from a man aged 18-30 years in good health. Some clones in this sample may be carry-over from other donors' samples. The DNA is as follows: TGTGCCAGCAGGGGCAGGGGCTACGAGCAGTACTTC. This translates into CASRGRGYEQYF.